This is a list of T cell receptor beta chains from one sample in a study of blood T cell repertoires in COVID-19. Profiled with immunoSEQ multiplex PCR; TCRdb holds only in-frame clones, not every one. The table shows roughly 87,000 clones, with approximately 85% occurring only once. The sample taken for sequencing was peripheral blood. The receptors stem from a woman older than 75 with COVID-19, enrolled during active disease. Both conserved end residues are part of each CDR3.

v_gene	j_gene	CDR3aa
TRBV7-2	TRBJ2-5	CASSLSTGGTQYF
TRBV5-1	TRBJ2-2	CATLPRPPLDRVVNTGELFF
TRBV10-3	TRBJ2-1	CAISGPRQGAYNEQFF
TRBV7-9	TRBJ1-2	CASSLRTAVYGYTF
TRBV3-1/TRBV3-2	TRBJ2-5	CASSQVAGGPGETQYF
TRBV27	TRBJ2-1	CASSLPSSVEQFF
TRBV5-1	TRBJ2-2	CASSFKATGELFF
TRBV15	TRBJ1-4	CATSRERALSEKLFF
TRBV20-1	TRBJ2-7	CSASSVRGRDEQYF
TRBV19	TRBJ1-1	CASSIGPPGRPFGVNTEAFF
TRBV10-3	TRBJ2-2	CAIRGQLSNTGELFF
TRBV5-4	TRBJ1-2	CASSLNSLSYGYTF
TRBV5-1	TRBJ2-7	CASSRTGSDYEQYF
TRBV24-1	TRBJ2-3	CATSDQTSQTDTQYF
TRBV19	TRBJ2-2	CASGNRGRVRTGELFF
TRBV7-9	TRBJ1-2	CASSLEAGLGYTF
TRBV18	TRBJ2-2	CASSPQGANTGELFF
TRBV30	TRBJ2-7	CAWSLAGGREQYF
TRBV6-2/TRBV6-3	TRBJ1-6	CASSFGDRGSSPLHF
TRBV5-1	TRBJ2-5	CASSLGTDNQETQYF
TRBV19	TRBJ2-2	CASRTGGNTGELFF
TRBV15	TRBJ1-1	CATSRDKNTEAFF
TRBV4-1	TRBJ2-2	CASSQVSAGVTGELFF
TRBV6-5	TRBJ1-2	CASSTGIGYGYTF
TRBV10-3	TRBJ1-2	CAISELGGIGYTF
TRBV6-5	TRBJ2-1	CASKASGTYNEQFF
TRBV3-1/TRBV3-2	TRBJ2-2	CASSPGLAGAGELFF